The 9 T cell receptor beta chains below were found in one sample sequenced in a study of blood T cell repertoires in COVID-19. Profiled with immunoSEQ multiplex PCR; TCRdb holds only in-frame clones, not every one. The sample holds about 240,000 clones, roughly four fifths seen once. What was sequenced was peripheral blood. The receptors stem from a woman older than 75 with acute or convalescent COVID-19.

CDR3 residues: CASSQERMGRAGNGYTF. The CDR3 nucleotides are TGTGCCAGCAGCCAAGAGAGGATGGGCAGGGCCGGAAATGGCTACACCTTC. The genes are TRBV3-1 (or the pseudogene TRBV3-2) and TRBJ1-2, with a weak D call TRBD1 (5 bases). The CDR3 covers 17 residues. Trimming removed 0 bases at V and 6 bases at J, with 20 bases between. CDR1 and CDR2 (germline): LGHDT, YNNKEL (reference sequence).

This sequence joins TRBV1 and TRBJ2-7; TRBD2, the table's D call, was not compared with the DNA. TRBV1 is flagged as a pseudogene. This CDR3 is 16 amino acids long. CDR3 bases: TGCACCAGCAGCCAAGATGGAGAGGAAGAACTCTACGAGCAGTACTTC. This codes for CTSSQDGEEELYEQYF.

This chain connects TRBV28 to TRBJ2-5; D gene ambiguous. Germline loops: CDR1 MDHEN, CDR2 SYDVKM. The CDR3 is 13 amino acids. V dropped 0 bases and J dropped 4 bases, with 6 bases sitting between them. The CDR3 bases are TGTGCCAGCAGTTTATGGACGGGAGAGACCCAGTACTTC. Its protein product is CASSLWTGETQYF.

The J gene is TRBJ2-3, the V gene TRBV18, with TRBD2 matching over 10 bases. The V gene end was trimmed by 3 bases and the J gene end by 2 bases; junction bases not matched to a gene: 11. The CDR3 spans 18 residues. Germline CDR1 reads KGHSH; CDR2 reads LQKENI. The CDR3 bases are TGTGCCAGCTCACCCCGTGGAAGCGGGGGGGCTAACACAGATACGCAGTATTTT. Its protein product is CASSPRGSGGANTDTQYF.

The V call is TRBV3-1 (or the pseudogene TRBV3-2), the J call TRBJ1-5, with 8 bases that match TRBD1. The CDR3 is 15 residues long. CDR1 is LGHDT, CDR2 YNNKEL, per germline (reference sequence). V gave up 0 bases and J gave up 7 bases; unmatched junction bases: 5. The CDR3 bases are TGTGCCAGCAGCCAAGACGGGACAGGTGGACAGCCCCAGCATTTT. This encodes CASSQDGTGGQPQHF.

This clone has more than one count but fewer than ten. This sequence joins TRBV2 and TRBJ1-4; D perhaps matches TRBD1 (5 bases). The CDR3 consists of 13 residues. The V end was cut by 10 bases, the J end by 4 bases, with 13 bases between. Germline values: CDR1 SNHLY, CDR2 FYNNEI. The DNA for the CDR3 is TGTGCCACCGGTGGGGGGTTTAATGAAAAACTGTTTTTT. This sequence encodes CATGGGFNEKLFF. The full variable domain, with the rest looked up from reference TRBV2 and TRBJ1-4, is EPEVTQTPSHQVTQMGQEVILRCVPISNHLYFYWYRQILGQKVEFLVSFYNNEISEKSEIFDDQFSVERPDGSNFTLKIRSTKLEDSAMYFCATGGGFNEKLFFGSGTQLSVL.

The genes are TRBV14 and TRBJ2-3; TRBD2 agrees at 7 bases. The ends lost 5 bases at V and 0 bases at J; junction bases unmatched: 8. The CDR3 sequence is 16 residues long. Germline V CDR1 and CDR2: SGHDN, FVKESK. The CDR3 reads CASSSAGDSSTDTQYF. For the CDR3, the DNA is TGTGCCAGCAGCTCCGCGGGGGATTCTAGCACAGATACGCAGTATTTT.

This rearrangement joins TRBV12-3 or TRBV12-4 to TRBJ1-1; no clear D. The CDR3 has 13 amino acids. V was trimmed by 2 bases and J by 3 bases, leaving 7 bases between them. CDR3 nucleotides: TGTGCCAGCAGTTTAATGGCAGACACTGAAGCTTTCTTT. This codes for CASSLMADTEAFF.

The chain carries TRBV5-1 and TRBJ1-1, with D possibly matching TRBD1 (6 bases). The CDR3 contains 14 residues. Per the germline V gene, CDR1 is SGHRS and CDR2 is YFSETQ. With 0 bases removed from V and 5 bases from J, the gap between germline ends came to 11 bases. CDR3 residues: CASSLAQGGTEAFF. The DNA for the CDR3 is TGCGCCAGCAGCTTGGCACAGGGCGGGACTGAAGCTTTCTTT.